The sequence of this T cell receptor beta chain was determined in a study of shared clonotypes between healthy human individuals. Deep was the level at which the assay was run. It was approximately 280 ng DNA, around 30,000 T cell genomes, that went into each replicate PCR of unsorted PBMC. Source study methods: Filtering differed, since immunoSEQ gave only junction sequences and no quality scores. Produced via immunoSEQ multiplex PCR; TCRdb's table is partial and in-frame only. V, J and clone size reflect that table, while D and trimming were determined from the DNA. Altogether approximately 500,000 clones are present, 70% to 80% being singletons, with the ten largest covering around 12%. CDR1 and CDR2 from the germline V gene are SGHVS and FQNEAQ. Deletions cut 11 bases from V and 5 bases from J, with 21 bases between. The CDR3 has 15 residues.

Sequencing was carried out using PBMCs. The chain links TRBV7-8 to TRBJ2-2, with a tentative D call TRBD1 (6 bases). This receptor was identified in a woman aged 35 to 49 in good health. Some clones in this sample may be carry-over from other donors' samples. CDR3 sequence reads: CASAWGQGSTGELFF. CDR3 bases: TGTGCCTCAGCTTGGGGCCAGGGGAGTACCGGGGAGCTGTTTTTT.